The source of this T cell receptor beta chain is a study of T cell repertoires in cytomegalovirus infection. TCRdb independently ran MiXCR on the reads; one entry per CDR3 protein. The sample yields 350,000 to 550,000 distinct CDR3 sequences, roughly 30% seen once. This clonotype appeared a few times. The sample consisted of PBMCs. The sequence came from a human donor in good health (CMV status not recorded). Some clones in this sample may be carry-over from other donors' samples.

CDR3 protein: CASRAGVITEAFF. The CDR3 region has the DNA TGTGCCAGCAGAGCAGGGGTTATCACTGAAGCTTTCTTT. J is TRBJ1-1 and V is TRBV6-2 or TRBV6-3, with a weak D call TRBD1 (6 bases). Germline V gene sequence: CDR1 MNHEY, CDR2 SVGEGT. The CDR3 has 13 amino acids. V gave up 6 bases and J gave up 4 bases, with 12 bases separating them.